Listed below are T cell receptor beta chains from one sample, sequenced in a study of T cells after yellow fever vaccination. TCRdb re-derived calls from the 5' RACE reads in MiXCR, one entry per CDR3 protein. The data show around 330,000 distinct CDR3 sequences, about 3.5% seen once. This specimen consisted of PBMCs, obtained on the day of the yellow fever booster vaccination. Receptor source: a man between 18 and 35 years old who received the YFV17D yellow fever vaccine. The CDR3 runs from the conserved cysteine through the conserved F or W. The D gene is left open where the match is weak. A row's size may be missing; if present it is once, few, many or a size class.

j_call: TRBJ1-1
d_call: -
clone_size: -
v_call: TRBV5-1
cdr3_nt: TGCGCCAGCAGTTTTGGCCCCCGAGGGGGTACGGTTGAAGCTTTCTTT
cdr3_aa: CASSFGPRGGTVEAFF

j_call: TRBJ1-2
d_call: -
clone_size: -
v_call: TRBV6-5
cdr3_nt: TGTGCCAGCAGTTACGGGCAGGGGTCTCGCTACACCTTC
cdr3_aa: CASSYGQGSRYTF

j_call: TRBJ1-1
d_call: -
clone_size: few
v_call: TRBV2
cdr3_nt: TGTGCCAGCAGTGACCAGGAAATGAACACTGAAGCTTTCTTT
cdr3_aa: CASSDQEMNTEAFF

j_call: TRBJ1-1
d_call: TRBD1
clone_size: few
v_call: TRBV5-5
cdr3_nt: TGTGCCAGCAGCTTTCTGCCGGGACAGGGCGACACTGAAGCTTTCTTT
cdr3_aa: CASSFLPGQGDTEAFF

j_call: TRBJ2-1
d_call: -
clone_size: few
v_call: TRBV4-3
cdr3_nt: TGCGCCAGCAGCCAAGCCCCGCCGAGATACAATGAGCAGTTCTTC
cdr3_aa: CASSQAPPRYNEQFF

j_call: TRBJ1-1
d_call: -
clone_size: -
v_call: TRBV20-1
cdr3_nt: TGCAGTGCTAGAGATCGGAGAGTGAACACTGAAGCTTTCTTT
cdr3_aa: CSARDRRVNTEAFF

j_call: TRBJ2-2
d_call: TRBD2
clone_size: -
v_call: TRBV20-1
cdr3_nt: TGCAGTGTTCCGGGACTAGCGAACACCGGGGAGCTGTTTTTT
cdr3_aa: CSVPGLANTGELFF

j_call: TRBJ2-1
d_call: TRBD1
clone_size: many
v_call: TRBV7-9
cdr3_nt: TGTGCCAGCAGCTTAGTCGGACAGGGGAGGAATGAGCAGTTCTTC
cdr3_aa: CASSLVGQGRNEQFF

j_call: TRBJ2-3
d_call: -
clone_size: many
v_call: TRBV20-1
cdr3_nt: TGCAGTGCTCCCCGGCGGGGAGGCACAGATACGCAGTATTTT
cdr3_aa: CSAPRRGGTDTQYF

j_call: TRBJ1-2
d_call: -
clone_size: many
v_call: TRBV6-5
cdr3_nt: TGTGCCAGCAGTCCGTCCGACTATGGCTACACCTTC
cdr3_aa: CASSPSDYGYTF

j_call: TRBJ2-3
d_call: -
clone_size: many
v_call: TRBV24-1
cdr3_nt: TGTGCCACCAGTGATAACGGTCCGGTCACAGATACGCAGTATTTT
cdr3_aa: CATSDNGPVTDTQYF

j_call: TRBJ2-7
d_call: -
clone_size: -
v_call: TRBV15
cdr3_nt: TGTGCCACCAGTAACGAAGGGGAGGACGAGCAGTACTTC
cdr3_aa: CATSNEGEDEQYF

j_call: TRBJ2-5
d_call: -
clone_size: few
v_call: TRBV29-1
cdr3_nt: TGCAGCGCCCAGCGGGACCAAGAGACCCAGTACTTC
cdr3_aa: CSAQRDQETQYF

j_call: TRBJ2-5
d_call: -
clone_size: many
v_call: TRBV7-9
cdr3_nt: TGTGCCAGCAGCCGAGGGGGGGAGACCCAGTACTTC
cdr3_aa: CASSRGGETQYF

j_call: TRBJ2-3
d_call: -
clone_size: few
v_call: TRBV12-3/TRBV12-4
cdr3_nt: TGTGCCAGCAGTTTACATACCGCGGGGATCTACGGGGATACGCAGTATTTT
cdr3_aa: CASSLHTAGIYGDTQYF

j_call: TRBJ1-1
d_call: TRBD1
clone_size: many
v_call: TRBV5-1
cdr3_nt: TGCGCCAGCAGCTTGATGGGACAGGGGAACACTGAAGCTTTCTTT
cdr3_aa: CASSLMGQGNTEAFF